What follows describes a single T cell receptor (beta chain). Distinct nucleotide sequences in the sample also encode this CDR3. The entry originates in a study of shared clonotypes between healthy human individuals. This CDR3 contains 10 residues. Trimming stripped 8 bases from V and 4 bases from J, with 6 bases between. The germline V gene has CDR1 SNHLY and CDR2 FYNNEI. Data came from immunoSEQ multiplex PCR; TCRdb stores just in-frame clones and leaves some out. The sample records some 360,000 clones, roughly 70% being singletons. The sample taken for sequencing was memory CD4+ T cells sorted from blood. The subset denotes: CD45RA-negative fraction. The clonotype was recovered from a man aged 25 to 45 in good health. The V gene is TRBV2, the J gene TRBJ2-7; D perhaps matches TRBD2 (5 bases). Written as DNA, the CDR3 is TGTGCCAGCGGACTTTACGAGCAGTACTTC. Residues: CASGLYEQYF. Complete variable domain (other parts from reference TRBV2 and TRBJ2-7): EPEVTQTPSHQVTQMGQEVILRCVPISNHLYFYWYRQILGQKVEFLVSFYNNEISEKSEIFDDQFSVERPDGSNFTLKIRSTKLEDSAMYFCASGLYEQYFGPGTRLTVT.